These 27 T cell receptor beta chains came from one sample sequenced in a study of control samples from healthy donors and cancer patients. Profiling relied on immunoSEQ multiplex PCR, and the TCRdb table lists in-frame clones only, not all of them. The sample records 130,000 to 150,000 clones, more than 85% being singletons. The sequencing sample was made of blood. The source of these receptors is a man younger than 40 in good health.

This clone was counted a single time. The CDR3 DNA is TGTGCCAGCGCCGGGGACACTCAAGATTATCAGCCCCAGCATTTT. This sequence encodes CASAGDTQDYQPQHF. The chain is built from TRBV2 and TRBJ1-5; a weak D match, TRBD1 (6 bases). CDR1 SNHLY and CDR2 FYNNEI come from the germline V gene. Trimming left V 8 bases short and J 5 bases short, with 19 bases between. This CDR3 is built from 15 residues.

The CDR3 loop reads CAIKPGQNTPNYGYTF. CDR3 coding DNA: TGTGCCATCAAACCGGGACAGAATACTCCTAACTATGGCTACACCTTC. The J gene is TRBJ1-2, the V gene TRBV10-3, with 7 bases that match TRBD1. CDR3 length equals 16 residues. V lost 7 bases and J lost 0; bases outside the gene matches: 11. Germline V gene sequence: CDR1 ENHRY, CDR2 SYGVKD.

The V call is TRBV21-1, the J call TRBJ1-1. TRBV21-1 constitutes a pseudogene. This CDR3 has 15 amino acids. The CDR3 DNA reads TGTGCCAGCAGGCACCCGGGAGGAAGGAACACTGAAGCTTTCTTT. Residues: CASRHPGGRNTEAFF.

This chain joins TRBV19 and TRBJ2-7; no reliable D call. Per germline, CDR1 LNHDA and CDR2 SQIVND (reference sequence). This CDR3 comprises 15 residues. Deletions cut 5 bases from V and 3 bases from J, with 17 bases between. CDR3 protein: CASSRPGRTRYEQYF. The CDR3 region has the DNA TGTGCCAGTAGTCGCCCCGGCCGAACTCGCTACGAGCAGTACTTC. Using reference TRBV19 and TRBJ2-7 for the parts outside the CDR3, the full variable domain is DGGITQSPKYLFRKEGQNVTLSCEQNLNHDAMYWYRQDPGQGLRLIYYSQIVNDFQKGDIAEGYSVSREKKESFPLTVTSAQKNPTAFYLCASSRPGRTRYEQYFGPGTRLTVT.

The V call is TRBV18, the J call TRBJ1-1, with 7 bases that match TRBD1. V dropped 3 bases and J dropped 4; count of bases not matched to a gene: 11. The CDR3 length is 16 residues. The germline V gene encodes CDR1 KGHSH and CDR2 LQKENI. CDR3 in DNA: TGTGCCAGCTCACCCCGTCCTGAGCCAGGGGGCACTGAAGCTTTCTTT. Translated: CASSPRPEPGGTEAFF.

This rearrangement joins TRBV6-4 to TRBJ1-2; D gene ambiguous. The V gene's germline CDR1 is MRHNA and CDR2 SNTAGT. The CDR3 is made up of 14 amino acids. V was trimmed by 3 bases and J by 1 base, leaving 9 bases between them. The CDR3 DNA reads TGTGCCAGCAGTGATGTCGCAGATAACTATGGCTACACCTTC. Protein sequence: CASSDVADNYGYTF.

As DNA, the CDR3 is TGTGCCACCAGTGTTGGGAACAACTATGGCTACACCTTC. Its protein is CATSVGNNYGYTF. V usage is TRBV24-1 and J usage is TRBJ1-2; D remains ambiguous. The germline V gene encodes CDR1 KGHDR and CDR2 SFDVKD. Trimming took 5 bases from V and 2 from J, leaving 8 bases between them. The length of the CDR3 is 13 residues.

Comments on this clone: This same CDR3 is encoded by further DNA sequences in the sample. V gene TRBV7-3 combines with J gene TRBJ1-1, with D perhaps TRBD1 (5 bases). The CDR3 loop spans 14 amino acids. Between the trimmed V and J ends, which lost 5 bases and 1 base, there was a span of 11 bases. Germline V CDR1 and CDR2: SGHTA, FQGTGA. The CDR3 region has the DNA TGTGCCAGCAGCCCAGGGCAGGGGAACACTGAAGCTTTCTTT. The encoded protein is CASSPGQGNTEAFF.

Concerning this clone itself: Within the sample, other DNA sequences also encode this same CDR3. The chain joins TRBV6-5 to TRBJ1-1; TRBD1 is a possible D gene (6 bases). V was cut by 2 bases and J by 1 base, with 8 bases left in between. The CDR3 spans 14 residues. Looked up from germline, CDR1 is MNHEY and CDR2 is SVGAGI. The CDR3: CASSYVTGNTEAFF. The CDR3 DNA follows: TGTGCCAGCAGTTACGTGACAGGGAACACTGAAGCTTTCTTT.

The chain is built from TRBV3-1 (or the pseudogene TRBV3-2) and TRBJ1-2, with 8 bases matching TRBD1. The CDR3 runs 13 residues. Looked up from germline, CDR1 is LGHDT and CDR2 is YNNKEL (reference sequence). The ends lost 5 bases at V and 4 bases at J; junction bases unmatched: 3. The CDR3 DNA reads TGTGCCAGCAGCATTGACAGGGGCTATGGCTACACCTTC. It codes for CASSIDRGYGYTF.

The rearrangement uses TRBV7-3 and TRBJ2-1, with 9 bases matching TRBD1. V was pared by 2 bases and J by 9 bases, with 5 bases of the junction left unmatched. Per the germline V gene, CDR1 is SGHTA and CDR2 is FQGTGA. The CDR3 is 14 residues long. CDR3 coding DNA: TGTGCCAGCAGCTTAGAGGACAGGGGCGTTGAGCAGTTCTTC. Translating gives CASSLEDRGVEQFF. The full variable domain, completed using reference TRBV7-3 and TRBJ2-1, is GAGVSQTPSNKVTEKGKYVELRCDPISGHTALYWYRQSLGQGPEFLIYFQGTGAADDSGLPNDRFFAVRPEGSVSTLKIQRTERGDSAVYLCASSLEDRGVEQFFGPGTRLTVL.

The chain links TRBV4-2 to TRBJ2-2; D perhaps matches TRBD1 (6 bases). The CDR3 is 14 residues long. Germline V gene lookup returns CDR1 LGHNA and CDR2 YNFKEQ. Trimming pared 6 bases from V and 3 bases from J, leaving 11 bases between. CDR3 in DNA: TGTGCCAGCAGTCAGGCAGGGGACACCGGGGAGCTGTTTTTT. It yields the protein CASSQAGDTGELFF.

CDR3 bases: TGTGCCAGCACCAAACTATCGACAGGGTTGGAGGGCTACACCTTC. Amino acids: CASTKLSTGLEGYTF. The V and J genes are TRBV5-8 and TRBJ1-2; TRBD1 aligns across 7 bases. CDR1 SGHTS and CDR2 YDEGEE come from the germline V gene. This CDR3 spans 15 amino acids. Trimming at V came to 6 bases and at J to 8 bases, leaving 16 bases not matched to a gene.

The chain links TRBV9 to TRBJ2-3; D not resolved. The length of the CDR3 is 12 residues. Germline CDR1 SGDLS, CDR2 YYNGEE. V shed 0 bases and J shed 6 bases, with 5 bases lying between them. The CDR3 here is CASSVVGDTQYF. The CDR3 DNA is TGTGCCAGCAGCGTAGTAGGCGATACGCAGTATTTT.

V and J are TRBV5-6 and TRBJ2-7; TRBD2 matches at 11 bases. CDR1 SGHDT and CDR2 YYEEEE come from the germline V gene. Unmatched junction bases numbered 10, after V lost 4 bases and J lost 1 base. The CDR3 is made up of 17 amino acids. This CDR3 reads CASSRLAGGLKSYEQYF. The CDR3 DNA is TGTGCCAGCAGCAGGCTAGCGGGGGGACTAAAATCCTACGAGCAGTACTTC. The complete variable domain, with remaining parts taken from reference TRBV5-6 and TRBJ2-7, reads DAGVTQSPTHLIKTRGQQVTLRCSPKSGHDTVSWYQQALGQGPQFIFQYYEEEERQRGNFPDRFSGHQFPNYSSELNVNALLLGDSALYLCASSRLAGGLKSYEQYFGPGTRLTVT.

This chain joins TRBV19 and TRBJ2-1; 8 bases line up with TRBD2. The CDR3 totals 13 residues. The V and J ends lost 3 bases and 7 bases, in that order; junction bases with no gene match: 2. Germline V gene data show CDR1 as LNHDA and CDR2 as SQIVND (reference sequence). In DNA, the CDR3 is TGTGCCAGTAGTATTAGCGGGGCGAATGAGCAGTTCTTC. It specifies CASSISGANEQFF.

This chain joins TRBV25-1 and TRBJ1-6; D perhaps matches TRBD1 (5 bases). This CDR3 spans 13 amino acids. V lost 8 bases to trimming and J lost 7 bases, with 12 bases between them. CDR1 and CDR2 (germline): MGHDK, SYGVNS. CDR3 in DNA: TGTGCCAGCCGGGACGGGGGAAATTCACCCCTCCACTTT. Amino acids: CASRDGGNSPLHF.

The gene calls are TRBV2 and TRBJ1-4; no clear D. The CDR3 runs 14 residues. Trimming took 4 bases from V and 3 from J, leaving 9 bases between them. Germline assignment: CDR1 SNHLY and CDR2 FYNNEI. For the CDR3, the DNA is TGTGCCAGCAGTGGGCCCCCTTCTAATGAAAAACTGTTTTTT. Encoded protein: CASSGPPSNEKLFF.

The rearrangement links TRBV5-1 to TRBJ2-7, with D maybe TRBD2 (6 bases). Germline CDR1 reads SGHRS; CDR2 reads YFSETQ. Deletions cut 0 bases from V and 3 bases from J, with 10 bases between. The CDR3 has 14 residues. In DNA, the CDR3 is TGCGCCAGCAGCTTGGGGAGGGATAACTACGAGCAGTACTTC. Protein: CASSLGRDNYEQYF.

Here the CDR3 reads CASSQEGGITDTQYF. In nucleotides, the CDR3 is TGTGCCAGCAGCCAAGAGGGGGGAATCACAGATACGCAGTATTTT. This chain connects TRBV4-2 to TRBJ2-3; perhaps TRBD2 as D (6 bases). In germline, CDR1 is LGHNA, CDR2 YNFKEQ. The length of the CDR3 is 15 residues. Trimming removed 0 bases from V and 2 bases from J, with 9 bases in between.

V usage is TRBV19 and J usage is TRBJ2-5, with 8 positions matching TRBD2. The CDR3 sequence is 17 residues long. Per the germline V gene, CDR1 is LNHDA and CDR2 is SQIVND (reference sequence). Germline trimming cut 1 base from V and 5 bases from J; bases unmatched to any gene: 12. The CDR3 nucleotides read TGTGCCAGTAGTATAGGGGTTAGCGGGGACTCAGGGGAGACCCAGTACTTC. Its protein product is CASSIGVSGDSGETQYF.

The chain links TRBV19 to TRBJ1-1; TRBD1 agrees at 7 bases. Germline V lookup: CDR1 LNHDA, CDR2 SQIVND (reference sequence). The CDR3 extends over 15 amino acids. V shed 1 base, J shed 2 bases, and the junction held 4 bases outside the gene matches. CDR3 residues: CASSIGGQENTEAFF. The CDR3 coding sequence is TGTGCCAGTAGTATAGGCGGACAGGAAAACACTGAAGCTTTCTTT. Complete variable domain (other parts from reference TRBV19 and TRBJ1-1): DGGITQSPKYLFRKEGQNVTLSCEQNLNHDAMYWYRQDPGQGLRLIYYSQIVNDFQKGDIAEGYSVSREKKESFPLTVTSAQKNPTAFYLCASSIGGQENTEAFFGQGTRLTVV.

The chain couples TRBV24-1 to TRBJ1-5; TRBD1 aligns across 9 bases. V dropped 3 bases and J dropped 3; count of bases not matched to a gene: 5. The CDR3 length is 16 residues. Germline loops: CDR1 KGHDR, CDR2 SFDVKD. As DNA, the CDR3 is TGTGCCACCAGTGATGGACAGGGGACAATCAATCAGCCCCAGCATTTT. Its protein product is CATSDGQGTINQPQHF.

The chain employs TRBV29-1 and TRBJ1-2, with 9 nucleotides matching TRBD1. The ends lost 6 bases at V and 6 bases at J; junction bases unmatched: 8. Germline lookup yields CDR1 SQVTM and CDR2 ANQGSEA. CDR3 length: 13 residues. CDR3 loop: CSVTGGEEDGYTF. CDR3 bases: TGCAGCGTAACAGGGGGCGAAGAGGATGGCTACACCTTC.

This chain links TRBV5-1 with TRBJ2-1; a weak D match, TRBD2 (7 bases). CDR3 length: 17 residues. V lost 2 bases, J lost 0 bases, and 15 bases lay in between. Germline V gene lookup returns CDR1 SGHRS and CDR2 YFSETQ. The DNA for the CDR3 is TGCGCCAGCAGCTTCGGCGGGGGCTCACGCTCCTACAATGAGCAGTTCTTC. The encoded protein is CASSFGGGSRSYNEQFF.

This chain joins TRBV30 and TRBJ1-2; no reliable D call. CDR1 and CDR2 from the germline V gene are GTSNPN and SVGIG (reference sequence). The V and J ends lost 0 bases and 4 bases respectively, with 18 bases between them. This CDR3 comprises 16 residues. CDR3 DNA sequence: TGTGCCTGGAGTGTACGCACCTTAGGGTCTCCCTATGGCTACACCTTC. It specifies CAWSVRTLGSPYGYTF.

To note about this clone: The sample contains more than one DNA sequence encoding this CDR3. The rearrangement uses TRBV5-1 and TRBJ1-1, with 7 positions matching TRBD1. J lost 0 bases, V lost 4 bases, and 3 bases had no gene match. CDR3 length: 14 amino acids. Per the germline V gene, CDR1 is SGHRS and CDR2 is YFSETQ. The CDR3 loop reads CASSQTGLNTEAFF. The CDR3, as DNA: TGCGCCAGCAGCCAGACAGGGCTGAACACTGAAGCTTTCTTT. Looking up the rest from reference TRBV5-1 and TRBJ1-1 gives the full variable domain: KAGVTQTPRYLIKTRGQQVTLSCSPISGHRSVSWYQQTPGQGLQFLFEYFSETQRNKGNFPGRFSGRQFSNSRSEMNVSTLELGDSALYLCASSQTGLNTEAFFGQGTRLTVV.